This TCR beta chain was recovered during a study of cytomegalovirus exposure and HLA in healthy donors. Here immunoSEQ multiplex PCR was the method, and the copy in TCRdb shows in-frame clones only, minus some. The sample holds 97,000 or so clones, about 90% seen once. This receptor was identified in a man in his late teens or twenties in good health and CMV-seropositive. The sequenced sample was PBMCs.

The CDR3: CASSLSAWEGIPDTQYF. The CDR3 coding sequence is TGTGCCAGCAGCTTATCGGCTTGGGAGGGGATCCCAGATACGCAGTATTTT. This chain joins TRBV11-1 and TRBJ2-3, with 7 bases fitting TRBD2. This CDR3 has 17 amino acids. Germline V CDR1 and CDR2: SGHAT, FQDESV (reference sequence). Trimming cost V 2 bases and J 4 bases; bases outside gene matches: 12.